This T cell receptor beta chain derives from a study of T cells in women clearing cervical HPV infection. Genomic DNA, averaging about 1,300 ng per sample, yielded TCR beta CDR3 via immunoSEQ. The assay was immunoSEQ multiplex PCR, and TCRdb's table has in-frame clones only and misses some. This repertoire comprises fewer than 40,000 clones; its ten largest clones make up roughly 1.4%. About this clone itself: The read ends 3 residues shy of where the CDR3 ends; the end is completed using the germline J gene.

The CDR3 extends over 13 amino acids. The germline V gene has CDR1 SGHNT and CDR2 YENEEA. V lost 5 bases and J lost 7, with 12 bases in between. The clonotype comes from a woman aged 18 to 75 with a cervical HPV16 infection that either progressed to CIN3+ or cleared (not recorded which). Sequenced material: blood buffy coat. The chain links TRBV11-3 to TRBJ2-1, with D perhaps matching TRBD2 (6 bases). CDR3 DNA (partial): TGTGCCAGCAGCCCATCGGCGGGGAATGAG. As protein: CASSPSAGNE. The whole CDR3 sequence is CASSPSAGNEQFF.